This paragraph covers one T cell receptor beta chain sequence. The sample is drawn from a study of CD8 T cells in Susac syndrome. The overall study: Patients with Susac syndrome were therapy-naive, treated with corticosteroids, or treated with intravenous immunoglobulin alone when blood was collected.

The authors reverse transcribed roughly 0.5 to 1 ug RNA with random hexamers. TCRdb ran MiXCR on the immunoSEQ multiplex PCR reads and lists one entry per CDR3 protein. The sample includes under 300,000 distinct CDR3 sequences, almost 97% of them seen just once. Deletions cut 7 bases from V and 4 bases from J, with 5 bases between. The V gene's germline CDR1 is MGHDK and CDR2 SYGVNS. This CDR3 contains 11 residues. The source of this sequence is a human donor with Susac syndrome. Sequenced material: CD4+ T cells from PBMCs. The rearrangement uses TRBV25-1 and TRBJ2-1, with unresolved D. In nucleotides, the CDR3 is TGTGCCAGCATGGGATACAATGAGCAGTTCTTC. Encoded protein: CASMGYNEQFF.